Listed here are 31 T cell receptor beta chains from one sample, sequenced in a study of shared clonotypes between healthy human individuals. Libraries were prepared by immunoSEQ multiplex PCR; TCRdb keeps only in-frame clonotypes and omits some of them. The sample records some 2,500,000 clones, roughly 93% being singletons. Sequencing used naive CD4+ T cells from PBMCs. Sample subset: CD45RA+ positively selected. The origin of the receptors is a young man in good health. Some clones in this sample may be carry-over from other donors' samples.

J is TRBJ2-1 and V is TRBV7-3, with 14 bases that match TRBD2. Trimming at V came to 4 bases and at J to 8 bases, leaving 4 bases not matched to a gene. Germline lookup yields CDR1 SGHTA and CDR2 FQGTGA. The CDR3 sequence is 15 residues long. In DNA form, the CDR3 reads TGTGCCAGCAGCTCGACTAGCGGGAGGGCCGATGAGCAGTTCTTC. This codes for CASSSTSGRADEQFF. Using reference TRBV7-3 and TRBJ2-1 for the parts outside the CDR3, the full variable domain is GAGVSQTPSNKVTEKGKYVELRCDPISGHTALYWYRQSLGQGPEFLIYFQGTGAADDSGLPNDRFFAVRPEGSVSTLKIQRTERGDSAVYLCASSSTSGRADEQFFGPGTRLTVL.

This chain joins TRBV19 and TRBJ2-1; TRBD2 matches 13 bases. After removal of 4 bases from V and 8 bases from J, the junction contained 5 bases not matched to a gene. Germline-derived CDR1 and CDR2 are LNHDA and SQIVND (reference sequence). The CDR3 contains 15 residues. The CDR3: CASSRTSGSIDEQFF. CDR3 in DNA: TGTGCCAGTAGTAGGACTAGCGGGAGTATCGATGAGCAGTTCTTC.

The J gene is TRBJ1-2, the V gene TRBV7-9, with D maybe TRBD1 (6 bases). V was trimmed by 5 bases and J by 8 bases, leaving 18 bases between them. CDR3 length: 14 residues. Germline-derived CDR1 and CDR2 are SEHNR and FQNEAQ (reference sequence). This CDR3 reads CASSPGAQREGYTF. In DNA, the CDR3 is TGTGCCAGCAGCCCAGGGGCACAGAGGGAGGGCTACACCTTC.

The V and J genes are TRBV4-1 and TRBJ2-1; perhaps TRBD1 as D (6 bases). The V gene's germline CDR1 is MGHRA and CDR2 YSYEKL. The CDR3 covers 21 residues. Trimming shortened V by 2 bases and J by 2 bases, and 28 bases separated the two germline ends. CDR3 in DNA: TGCGCCAGCAGCCAACCCGGACAGAGACCGGGTGGGAGTATGACCTACAATGAGCAGTTCTTC. Amino acids: CASSQPGQRPGGSMTYNEQFF.

The gene calls are TRBV7-2 and TRBJ1-1, with 7 bases aligning to TRBD1. The germline V gene encodes CDR1 SGHTA and CDR2 FQGNSA. The CDR3 has 16 residues. Germline trimming cut 1 base from V and 4 bases from J; bases unmatched to any gene: 9. The CDR3 DNA follows: TGTGCCAGCAGCTTAGGGCCAGGGGGTGTTCTCACTGAAGCTTTCTTT. Amino acids: CASSLGPGGVLTEAFF.

The V and J genes are TRBV15 and TRBJ2-7; 11 bases fit TRBD1. V lost 3 bases and J lost 5; bases outside the gene matches: 3. Germline values: CDR1 LNHNV, CDR2 YYDKDF (reference sequence). CDR3 length equals 14 residues. CDR3: CATSRGQGVDEQYF. The CDR3 region has the DNA TGTGCCACCAGCAGGGGACAGGGGGTCGACGAGCAGTACTTC.

The chain uses TRBV2 and TRBJ1-2; D is undetermined. CDR1 is SNHLY, CDR2 FYNNEI, per germline. V lost 11 bases, J lost 5 bases, and 24 bases lay in between. The length of the CDR3 is 15 residues. The CDR3 spells CALMGRELYGYGYTF. The CDR3 nucleotides are TGTGCCCTCATGGGGAGGGAACTCTATGGTTATGGCTACACCTTC.

About this clone: This sample includes further DNA sequences coding for the same CDR3. The rearrangement joins TRBV10-3 to TRBJ2-7; weak D call: TRBD1 (5 bases). The CDR3 is 13 residues long. Trimming took off 4 bases at V and 5 bases at J, with 12 bases between the two ends. Germline CDR1 ENHRY, CDR2 SYGVKD. CDR3 sequence reads: CAISGGPRNEQYF. CDR3 in DNA: TGTGCCATCAGTGGGGGCCCTCGGAACGAGCAGTACTTC.

The chain links TRBV2 to TRBJ1-3, with D unresolved. Germline lookup yields CDR1 SNHLY and CDR2 FYNNEI. V lost 8 bases and J 0 bases, leaving 14 bases between the germline ends. The CDR3 has 15 residues. CDR3 nucleotide sequence: TGTGCCAGCGGTAAGACAACATCCTCTGGAAACACCATATATTTT. Protein sequence: CASGKTTSSGNTIYF.

The J gene is TRBJ2-3, the V gene TRBV28; TRBD2 aligns across 8 bases. The CDR3 is made up of 14 amino acids. Germline lookup yields CDR1 MDHEN and CDR2 SYDVKM. The DNA for the CDR3 is TGTGTCTGCTTGGCGGGAGGCCCCACAGATACGCAGTATTTT. Amino acids: CVCLAGGPTDTQYF.

The chain joins TRBV7-3 to TRBJ2-3, with D perhaps TRBD2 (5 bases). The CDR3 spans 15 residues. V lost 5 bases and J lost 1, with 13 bases in between. CDR1 is SGHTA and CDR2 is FQGTGA in the germline V gene. The CDR3: CASSKRLGGTDTQYF. The DNA of the CDR3 is TGTGCCAGCAGCAAAAGGCTCGGGGGCACAGATACGCAGTATTTT.

This chain connects TRBV6-1 to TRBJ2-7; D might be TRBD2 (6 bases). This CDR3 is built from 15 residues. The V end lost 2 bases, the J end lost 6 bases, and 17 bases lay between the germline ends. CDR1 MNHNS and CDR2 SASEGT come from the germline V gene. CDR3 nucleotide sequence: TGTGCCAGCAGTGAACGGTGGACATCAGCGGGCGAGCAGTACTTC. This gives the protein CASSERWTSAGEQYF.

This chain connects TRBV4-1 to TRBJ1-2, with D maybe TRBD1 (5 bases). Germline V CDR1 and CDR2: MGHRA, YSYEKL. Trimming removed 4 bases from V and 4 bases from J, with 19 bases in between. This CDR3 comprises 16 residues. The CDR3 nucleotides are TGCGCCAGCAGCCGAACAAGGGTTGGGGGTGCCTATGGCTACACCTTC. This sequence encodes CASSRTRVGGAYGYTF.

This clone was picked up one time. This rearrangement joins TRBV28 to TRBJ2-1; tentatively, D is TRBD2 (7 bases). Germline V lookup: CDR1 MDHEN, CDR2 SYDVKM. The CDR3 has 15 residues. V lost 6 bases to trimming and J lost 7 bases, with 19 bases between them. In DNA form, the CDR3 reads TGTGCCAGCAGCATAACGGGAGGAGGGGGGAATGAGCAGTTCTTC. Amino acids: CASSITGGGGNEQFF.

Of note for this clone: Other nucleotide sequences from this sample produce the same CDR3. The genes are TRBV18 and TRBJ2-5; tentative D call: TRBD2 (5 bases). The CDR3 contains 14 residues. V gave up 2 bases and J gave up 1 base, with 8 bases separating them. The germline CDR1 and CDR2 sequences are KGHSH and LQKENI. CDR3 DNA: TGTGCCAGCTCACCATCTGGGAGCCAAGAGACCCAGTACTTC. Translated: CASSPSGSQETQYF.

This chain connects TRBV10-3 to TRBJ2-5, with unresolved D. This CDR3 region has 12 residues. Germline V lookup: CDR1 ENHRY, CDR2 SYGVKD. Trimming took off 4 bases at V and 11 bases at J, with 14 bases between the two ends. The CDR3 nucleotides read TGTGCCATCAGTGGTCCATCGGGTGAGCAGTACTTC. It yields the protein CAISGPSGEQYF.

The chain links TRBV5-8 to TRBJ1-5; D is unresolved. In germline, CDR1 is SGHTS, CDR2 YDEGEE. The germline V and J ends were trimmed by 0 bases and 6 bases, with 7 bases remaining between them. The CDR3 has 13 amino acids. The CDR3 here is CASSLGLGQPQHF. CDR3 nucleotide sequence: TGTGCCAGCAGCTTGGGCCTGGGTCAGCCCCAGCATTTT.

The rearrangement uses TRBV5-8 and TRBJ2-5; 13 bases are a match to TRBD2. Trimming at V came to 6 bases and at J to 0 bases, leaving 8 bases not matched to a gene. Per germline, CDR1 SGHTS and CDR2 YDEGEE. There are 17 residues in the CDR3. CDR3 sequence (DNA): TGTGCCAGCACCGGGACTAGCGGGACCACTTACCAAGAGACCCAGTACTTC. Encoded protein: CASTGTSGTTYQETQYF.

The chain links TRBV28 to TRBJ2-7; D could derive from TRBD1 or TRBD2 (5 bases each). Germline lookup yields CDR1 MDHEN and CDR2 SYDVKM. The CDR3 has 12 amino acids. V was trimmed by 8 bases and J by 3 bases, leaving 11 bases between them. CDR3 in amino acids: CASRRGRYEQYF. The CDR3 nucleotides read TGTGCCAGCCGACGGGGCCGCTACGAGCAGTACTTC. The variable domain in full, completed from reference TRBV28 and TRBJ2-7, reads DVKVTQSSRYLVKRTGEKVFLECVQDMDHENMFWYRQDPGLGLRLIYFSYDVKMKEKGDIPEGYSVSREKKERFSLILESASTNQTSMYLCASRRGRYEQYFGPGTRLTVT.

The gene calls are TRBV11-2 and TRBJ2-2; TRBD2 aligns across 11 bases. V lost 7 bases to trimming and J lost 2 bases; unmatched junction nucleotides: 12. The CDR3 loop spans 18 amino acids. CDR1 is SGHAT, CDR2 FQNNGV, per germline. The CDR3 region is CASTLAGGPQSNTGELFF. CDR3 nucleotides: TGTGCCAGCACCCTAGCGGGAGGCCCCCAATCTAACACCGGGGAGCTGTTTTTT.

V is TRBV5-6 and J is TRBJ2-3, with 9 bases fitting TRBD1. V lost 4 bases, J lost 3 bases, and 6 bases stayed unmatched. This CDR3 contains 15 residues. The germline gives CDR1 SGHDT, CDR2 YYEEEE. CDR3 coding DNA: TGTGCCAGCAGCCCCTCGACAGGGGGGACAGATACGCAGTATTTT. Translation gives CASSPSTGGTDTQYF.

The chain links TRBV18 to TRBJ1-2; 9 bases align to TRBD1. V lost 4 bases to trimming and J lost 4 bases; unmatched junction nucleotides: 7. The CDR3 length is 15 residues. Germline lookup yields CDR1 KGHSH and CDR2 LQKENI. The CDR3 DNA follows: TGTGCCAGCTCACGTACAGGGGGCGCAGGCTATGGCTACACCTTC. Residues: CASSRTGGAGYGYTF.

The chain employs TRBV14 and TRBJ1-2, with D possibly being TRBD1 (5 bases). Trimming pared 3 bases from V and 2 bases from J, leaving 13 bases between. The CDR3 length is 15 residues. In germline, CDR1 is SGHDN, CDR2 FVKESK. The DNA of the CDR3 is TGTGCCAGCAGCCAGACCGGGGCTTCAAACTATGGCTACACCTTC. It specifies CASSQTGASNYGYTF.

As concerns this clone: Other DNA sequences of this sample code for an identical CDR3. The chain recombines TRBV27 with TRBJ1-5, with D hard to call. The germline V gene has CDR1 MNHEY and CDR2 SMNVEV (reference sequence). Between the trimmed V and J ends, which lost 5 bases and 4 bases, there was a span of 6 bases. The CDR3 runs to 12 residues. The CDR3 nucleotides are TGTGCCAGCAGTCAACGAAATCAGCCCCAGCATTTT. Its protein product is CASSQRNQPQHF.

A remark on this clone: The sample carries other DNA sequences with the same CDR3. The chain is built from TRBV18 and TRBJ2-5; no clear D gene. Germline V gene data show CDR1 as KGHSH and CDR2 as LQKENI. There are 13 residues in the CDR3. The V and J ends lost 2 bases and 1 base respectively, with 5 bases between them. The CDR3 DNA reads as TGTGCCAGCTCACCAGGCAGCCAAGAGACCCAGTACTTC. Amino acids: CASSPGSQETQYF.

The gene calls are TRBV28 and TRBJ1-1; D is possibly TRBD1 (6 bases). Trimming stripped 5 bases from V and 5 bases from J, with 12 bases between. CDR1 and CDR2 from the germline V gene are MDHEN and SYDVKM. The CDR3 is 13 residues long. In DNA, the CDR3 is TGTGCCAGCAGTACACAGGGTTGGACTGAAGCTTTCTTT. This encodes CASSTQGWTEAFF. Using reference TRBV28 and TRBJ1-1 for the parts outside the CDR3, the full variable domain is DVKVTQSSRYLVKRTGEKVFLECVQDMDHENMFWYRQDPGLGLRLIYFSYDVKMKEKGDIPEGYSVSREKKERFSLILESASTNQTSMYLCASSTQGWTEAFFGQGTRLTVV.

In its sample, this clone was seen a few times. The rearrangement joins TRBV20-1 to TRBJ1-1; tentative D call: TRBD1 (6 bases). CDR3 length equals 11 residues. The germline CDR1 and CDR2 sequences are DFQATT and SNEGSKA (reference sequence). Trimming left V 2 bases short and J 11 bases short, with 12 bases between. CDR3 sequence (DNA): TGCAGTGCTAGATGGGGGACAAACGCTTTCTTT. This gives the protein CSARWGTNAFF.

This chain joins TRBV19 and TRBJ1-5, with D perhaps matching TRBD1 (6 bases). Per the germline V gene, CDR1 is LNHDA and CDR2 is SQIVND (reference sequence). Trimming cost V 3 bases and J 5 bases, with 8 bases left between them. This CDR3 has 13 amino acids. In DNA form, the CDR3 reads TGTGCCAGTAGTATCACAGGGTATCAGCCCCAGCATTTT. This gives the protein CASSITGYQPQHF.

This chain joins TRBV2 and TRBJ1-2; 7 positions match TRBD1. This CDR3 is 15 amino acids long. J gave up 6 bases and V 1 base, and 8 bases lay outside the gene matches. Germline-derived CDR1 and CDR2 are SNHLY and FYNNEI. CDR3 in DNA: TGTGCCAGCAGTGAAGTACGACAGGGCCAGGATGGCTACACCTTC. Its protein product is CASSEVRQGQDGYTF.

The genes are TRBV5-6 and TRBJ2-7, with D hard to call. V gave up 0 bases and J gave up 0 bases, with 13 bases separating them. The CDR3 contains 16 residues. The germline gives CDR1 SGHDT, CDR2 YYEEEE. In DNA, the CDR3 is TGTGCCAGCAGCTTGGGTCCCAGGAGAAGCTCCTACGAGCAGTACTTC. Translation gives CASSLGPRRSSYEQYF. Combining the CDR3 with reference TRBV5-6 and TRBJ2-7 gives the whole variable domain DAGVTQSPTHLIKTRGQQVTLRCSPKSGHDTVSWYQQALGQGPQFIFQYYEEEERQRGNFPDRFSGHQFPNYSSELNVNALLLGDSALYLCASSLGPRRSSYEQYFGPGTRLTVT.

The chain links TRBV5-1 to TRBJ2-2; 7 bases are shared with TRBD2. CDR1 and CDR2 from the germline V gene are SGHRS and YFSETQ. With V trimmed by 3 bases and J by 1 base, 6 bases remained unmatched. The CDR3 totals 16 residues. The CDR3 sequence is CASSSKTSRNTGELFF. CDR3 nucleotide sequence: TGCGCCAGCAGCTCTAAGACTAGCCGGAACACCGGGGAGCTGTTTTTT.